The 28 T cell receptor beta chains below were found in one sample sequenced in a study of T-cell reconstitution after alpha-beta-depleted transplantation in children. Researchers prepared the TCRbeta library using unique molecular identifiers, the study reports. TCRdb ran MiXCR on the PCR reads and lists one entry per CDR3 protein. The sample includes 500,000 to 600,000 distinct CDR3 sequences, 30% to 35% of them seen just once. This specimen consisted of PBMCs from the stem cell graft donor, obtained from the stem cell graft. The receptors stem from a human donor who donated a stem cell graft to a child with aplastic anemia.

The chain is built from TRBV10-3 and TRBJ2-1, with TRBD2 as a possible D gene (6 bases). The CDR3 is 13 amino acids. The V end was cut by 4 bases, the J end by 7 bases, with 11 bases between. The germline CDR1 and CDR2 sequences are ENHRY and SYGVKD. The CDR3 bases are TGTGCCATCAGTGGTTCAGGGAGGAATGAGCAGTTCTTC. Its protein product is CAISGSGRNEQFF.

This clonotype was recorded a few times. The V gene is TRBV6-1, the J gene TRBJ2-1, with TRBD2 matching 13 bases. Germline trimming cut 5 bases from V and 2 bases from J; bases unmatched to any gene: 3. The V gene's germline CDR1 is MNHNS and CDR2 SASEGT. The CDR3 runs to 16 residues. DNA of the CDR3: TGTGCCAGCAGTCGGACTAGCGGGAGTACCTACAATGAGCAGTTCTTC. This gives the protein CASSRTSGSTYNEQFF.

The rearrangement uses TRBV18 and TRBJ1-2; 7 bases match TRBD1. This CDR3 is 14 amino acids long. Germline CDR1 reads KGHSH; CDR2 reads LQKENI. Trimming removed 3 bases from V and 8 bases from J; junction bases left unmatched: 9. The CDR3 coding sequence is TGTGCCAGCTCACCCCTAGGGACAGAAAGAGGCTACACCTTC. Its translation is CASSPLGTERGYTF.

The CDR3 is CATSEAERGLDTQYF. The CDR3 DNA sequence: TGTGCCACCAGTGAAGCCGAGCGGGGGCTGGATACGCAGTATTTT. The chain uses TRBV24-1 and TRBJ2-3, with 8 bases aligning to TRBD2. The V segment lost 4 bases and the J segment 6 bases; nucleotides outside the gene matches: 8. The CDR3 runs to 15 residues. The germline V gene has CDR1 KGHDR and CDR2 SFDVKD.

The CDR3 protein is CASSLDRKETQYF. The CDR3, as DNA: TGTGCCAGCAGTTTAGACAGAAAAGAGACCCAGTACTTC. V is TRBV12-3 or TRBV12-4 and J is TRBJ2-5, with unresolved D. V was pared by 1 base and J by 3 bases, with 6 bases between. This CDR3 has 13 amino acids.

The sample holds a few counts of this clonotype. This sequence joins TRBV27 and TRBJ1-1; D call uncertain. Trimming pared 3 bases from V and 3 bases from J, leaving 8 bases between. Germline CDR1 reads MNHEY; CDR2 reads SMNVEV (reference sequence). The CDR3 totals 13 residues. CDR3 region: CASSFVGYTEAFF. DNA of the CDR3: TGTGCCAGCAGTTTCGTGGGGTACACTGAAGCTTTCTTT.

The CDR3 is CASSVGDWGTEAFF. The CDR3 nucleotides are TGTGCCAGCAGCGTAGGGGACTGGGGAACTGAAGCTTTCTTT. The chain recombines TRBV9 with TRBJ1-1; maybe TRBD1 (5 bases). Germline V gives CDR1 SGDLS, CDR2 YYNGEE. Trimming removed 0 bases at V and 5 bases at J, with 11 bases between. CDR3 size: 14 residues.

The gene calls are TRBV7-8 and TRBJ2-7; 8 nucleotides line up with TRBD2. The trim removed 5 bases at V and 1 base at J, leaving 7 bases unmatched. This CDR3 spans 15 amino acids. CDR1 is SGHVS, CDR2 FQNEAQ, per germline. The CDR3 DNA follows: TGTGCCAGCAGCAAGCAAACTAGCGGTTCCTACGAGCAGTACTTC. The encoded protein is CASSKQTSGSYEQYF.

The V and J genes are TRBV7-8 and TRBJ2-1; D gene ambiguous. Trimming took 5 bases from V and 6 from J, leaving 11 bases between them. This CDR3 has 13 amino acids. Germline V gene sequence: CDR1 SGHVS, CDR2 FQNEAQ. Here the CDR3 reads CASSADLGNEQFF. CDR3 nucleotides: TGTGCCAGCAGCGCTGACCTGGGCAATGAGCAGTTCTTC.

The chain carries TRBV13 and TRBJ1-1; D not certain. The CDR3 has 15 residues. Trimming took off 1 base at V and 2 bases at J, with 11 bases between the two ends. CDR1 PRHDT and CDR2 FYEKMQ come from the germline V gene (reference sequence). The CDR3 DNA sequence: TGTGCCAGCAGCTTAGTCCCGGAAACAAACACTGAAGCTTTCTTT. Protein sequence: CASSLVPETNTEAFF.

This clonotype turned up a few times. The chain has TRBV29-1 and TRBJ2-1, with a weak D call TRBD1 (6 bases). Trimming removed 3 bases at V and 7 bases at J, with 22 bases between. The CDR3 has 16 residues. Germline values: CDR1 SQVTM, CDR2 ANQGSEA. The CDR3 protein is CSVEVRGGDLGNEQFF. The CDR3, as DNA: TGCAGCGTTGAGGTTCGAGGGGGTGACCTTGGGAATGAGCAGTTCTTC.

This clonotype was picked up a small number of times. V usage is TRBV6-5 and J usage is TRBJ2-1, with unresolved D. The CDR3 has 11 amino acids. In germline, CDR1 is MNHEY, CDR2 SVGAGI. V was pared by 5 bases and J by 8 bases, with 7 bases between. In nucleotides, the CDR3 is TGTGCCAGCAGTCGACTTGATGAGCAGTTCTTC. It is translated as CASSRLDEQFF.

The chain joins TRBV15 to TRBJ2-5, with D perhaps matching TRBD1 (6 bases). The CDR3 is 15 amino acids. V was pared by 0 bases and J by 2 bases, with 10 bases between. Germline V gives CDR1 LNHNV, CDR2 YYDKDF (reference sequence). CDR3 protein: CATSRDRGRQETQYF. The CDR3, as DNA: TGTGCCACCAGCAGAGACAGGGGAAGACAAGAGACCCAGTACTTC.

The rearrangement uses TRBV7-9 and TRBJ2-7, with D possibly TRBD2 on 6 matching bases. Trimming took 0 bases from V and 0 from J, leaving 15 bases between them. Per germline, CDR1 SEHNR and CDR2 FQNEAQ (reference sequence). The CDR3 has 17 amino acids. The CDR3 DNA sequence: TGTGCCAGCAGCTTAGCGTCGAGCGGGCTTTCCTCCTACGAGCAGTACTTC. It specifies CASSLASSGLSSYEQYF.

This clonotype has only a few counts. The chain has TRBV5-1 and TRBJ2-5, with 12 positions matching TRBD2. The CDR3 is made up of 13 amino acids. Per germline, CDR1 SGHRS and CDR2 YFSETQ. V dropped 9 bases and J dropped 5; count of bases not matched to a gene: 5. The CDR3 sequence: CATRTSGMETQYF. CDR3 bases: TGCGCCACCCGGACTAGCGGGATGGAGACCCAGTACTTC.

The chain couples TRBV7-2 to TRBJ1-3; the D gene is possibly TRBD1 (5 bases). CDR1 is SGHTA and CDR2 is FQGNSA in the germline V gene. Trimming removed 1 base from V and 4 bases from J, with 14 bases in between. This CDR3 region has 16 residues. CDR3 residues: CASSLVVTGGGNTIYF. In DNA form, the CDR3 reads TGTGCCAGCAGCTTAGTGGTGACGGGGGGGGGAAACACCATATATTTT.

There are a few counts of this clonotype. The V gene is TRBV5-5, the J gene TRBJ1-1; tentatively, D is TRBD1 (5 bases). The CDR3 covers 14 residues. Trimming left V 4 bases short and J 5 bases short, with 15 bases between. CDR1 and CDR2 from the germline V gene are SGHKS and YYEKEE (reference sequence). CDR3 loop: CASSPGPTRTEAFF. DNA of the CDR3: TGTGCCAGCAGCCCGGGGCCCACGAGGACTGAAGCTTTCTTT.

The V call is TRBV4-2, the J call TRBJ2-3; possibly TRBD2 for D (6 bases). This CDR3 region has 16 residues. The germline gives CDR1 LGHNA, CDR2 YNFKEQ. The germline V and J ends were trimmed by 1 base and 0 bases, with 11 bases remaining between them. The CDR3 coding sequence is TGTGCCAGCAGCCAAGGGGGGAGCGGGAGCACAGATACGCAGTATTTT. Translated, it gives CASSQGGSGSTDTQYF.

About this clonotype itself: This may be a read error, as it is one base from a much larger clone. The chain has TRBV20-1 and TRBJ2-2, with TRBD1 matching over 11 bases. Germline assignment: CDR1 DFQATT and CDR2 SNEGSKA (reference sequence). With 2 bases clipped from V and 4 bases from J, the junction kept 3 bases outside the gene matches. The CDR3 has 15 amino acids. DNA for the CDR3: TGCAGTGCTAGATCCGGGACAGGGGGCACCGGGGAGCTGTTTTTT. Amino acid sequence: CSARSGTGGTGELFF.

This chain uses TRBV30 with TRBJ2-7; D is possibly TRBD1 (5 bases). The CDR3 has 11 residues. CDR1 and CDR2 from the germline V gene are GTSNPN and SVGIG (reference sequence). The ends were cut back, 5 bases at V and 3 bases at J, with 8 bases in the middle. The CDR3 here is CAWGHYYEQYV. The CDR3 region has the DNA TGTGCCTGGGGACACTACTACGAGCAGTACGTC.

The table lists this clonotype with a count of one. CDR3 residues: CASSQRQGGHPNGNEQFF. In DNA, the CDR3 is TGTGCCAGCAGTCAAAGACAGGGCGGTCACCCAAACGGGAATGAGCAGTTCTTC. The chain carries TRBV6-1 and TRBJ2-1; TRBD1 matches at 7 bases. Germline CDR1 is MNHNS and CDR2 is SASEGT. CDR3 size: 18 residues. J lost 7 bases, V lost 5 bases, and 20 bases had no gene match.

This clonotype was seen only a few times. V usage is TRBV20-1 and J usage is TRBJ2-1; the D gene is possibly TRBD1 (7 bases). The CDR3 has 13 residues. V dropped 5 bases and J dropped 14 bases, with 22 bases sitting between them. The germline V gene has CDR1 DFQATT and CDR2 SNEGSKA (reference sequence). CDR3 sequence reads: CSAPIPGGLKEFF. CDR3 nucleotides: TGCAGTGCTCCTATCCCAGGGGGACTCAAGGAGTTCTTC.

This clonotype was observed at least ten times. The chain uses TRBV27 and TRBJ2-3; 10 positions agree with TRBD2. Losses at the gene ends were 2 bases for V and 2 bases for J; bases not matched to a gene: 10. This CDR3 comprises 18 residues. Germline V gives CDR1 MNHEY, CDR2 SMNVEV (reference sequence). The CDR3 protein is CASSLRSGAGGPTDTQYF. The CDR3 DNA follows: TGTGCCAGCAGTTTACGATCCGGAGCGGGAGGGCCCACAGATACGCAGTATTTT.

The table lists this clonotype with a few counts. The DNA of the CDR3 is TGTGCCAGCCGACAGGGCTCCACTGAAGCTTTCTTT. Translating it yields CASRQGSTEAFF. V gene TRBV18 combines with J gene TRBJ1-1; 7 bases map to TRBD1. CDR1 is KGHSH and CDR2 is LQKENI in the germline V gene. This CDR3 contains 12 residues. The V and J ends lost 8 bases and 4 bases, in that order; junction bases with no gene match: 4. The whole variable domain, filled in from reference TRBV18 and TRBJ1-1, reads NAGVMQNPRHLVRRRGQEARLRCSPMKGHSHVYWYRQLPEEGLKFMVYLQKENIIDESGMPKERFSAEFPKEGPSILRIQQVVRGDSAAYFCASRQGSTEAFFGQGTRLTVV.

This clonotype was detected many times. The V gene is TRBV5-1, the J gene TRBJ1-1; D is unclear. Germline V CDR1 and CDR2: SGHRS, YFSETQ. CDR3 size: 14 residues. V was pared by 0 bases and J by 1 base, with 7 bases between. CDR3 DNA sequence: TGCGCCAGCAGCTTGGGGCAGGCGAACACTGAAGCTTTCTTT. It yields the protein CASSLGQANTEAFF.

This clonotype occurred a few times. The rearrangement links TRBV5-4 to TRBJ2-7, with a tentative D call TRBD1 (6 bases). V was clipped by 3 bases and J by 7 bases, with 14 bases between them. Germline assignment: CDR1 SGHNT and CDR2 YYREEE (reference sequence). The CDR3 loop spans 13 amino acids. The CDR3 DNA sequence: TGTGCCAGCAGCTGGCCGACAGGAGCGGAGCAGTACTTC. Its translation: CASSWPTGAEQYF.

The rearrangement joins TRBV30 to TRBJ2-1; 16 positions match TRBD2. CDR1 GTSNPN and CDR2 SVGIG come from the germline V gene (reference sequence). The CDR3 runs to 17 residues. The junction had 10 bases not matched to a gene; V was cut back by 4 bases and J by 7 bases. CDR3 DNA: TGTGCCTGGAACACCGGGACTAGCGGGAGGGCCACGAATGAGCAGTTCTTC. Its translation: CAWNTGTSGRATNEQFF.

This clonotype was seen only a few times. This sequence joins TRBV5-4 and TRBJ2-1, with D possibly called TRBD1 or TRBD2 (6 bases each). CDR3 length: 17 residues. The germline V gene has CDR1 SGHNT and CDR2 YYREEE (reference sequence). Trimming pared 4 bases from V and 4 bases from J, leaving 21 bases between. Written as DNA, the CDR3 is TGTGCCAGCAGCCCCACGGGGGCGCAGAGTATTTACAATGAGCAGTTCTTC. Translation: CASSPTGAQSIYNEQFF. The full variable domain, rest sourced from reference TRBV5-4 and TRBJ2-1, is ETGVTQSPTHLIKTRGQQVTLRCSSQSGHNTVSWYQQALGQGPQFIFQYYREEENGRGNFPPRFSGLQFPNYSSELNVNALELDDSALYLCASSPTGAQSIYNEQFFGPGTRLTVL.